The rows below give T cell receptor beta chains drawn from one sample of a study of T cells in localized non-small cell lung cancer. Sequencing was performed with immunoSEQ multiplex PCR; in TCRdb, only in-frame clones are kept and a portion is missing. The profile covers about 83,000 clones, with around 81% appearing a single time and 8.5% to 10% taken by the ten largest. This material consisted of peripheral blood, taken before any cancer treatment. Receptors were obtained from a female donor over 55 with stage I lung adenocarcinoma. The CDR3 runs from the conserved cysteine through the conserved F or W. A D gene is named only where the DNA matches it firmly. Expanded clones get a size class; other rows say once, few or many, or leave the size out.

V: TRBV7-7
D: TRBD2
J: TRBJ2-5
size: once
length: 17
CDR3: CASSLSAAGGAQETQYF
DNA: TGTGCTAGCAGCTTATCTGCGGCGGGGGGTGCCCAAGAGACCCAGTACTTC

V: TRBV28
D: TRBD1
J: TRBJ2-1
size: .
length: 18
CDR3: CASSYSPWTGVSYNEQFF
DNA: TGTGCCAGCAGTTATTCCCCATGGACAGGGGTTTCCTACAATGAGCAGTTCTTC

V: TRBV9
D: TRBD1
J: TRBJ1-4
size: .
length: 14
CDR3: CASSVGQGMEKLFF
DNA: TGTGCCAGCAGCGTGGGACAGGGGATGGAAAAACTGTTTTTT

V: TRBV7-2
D: .
J: TRBJ1-3
size: .
length: 14
CDR3: CASSRANSGNTIYF
DNA: TGTGCCAGCAGCAGAGCTAACTCTGGAAACACCATATATTTT

V: TRBV6-6
D: .
J: TRBJ1-3
size: .
length: 16
CDR3: CASTWQGRGTGNTIYF
DNA: TGTGCCAGCACCTGGCAGGGGCGGGGGACTGGAAACACCATATATTTT

V: TRBV5-4
D: .
J: TRBJ2-7
size: .
length: 11
CDR3: CASSLYGEQYF
DNA: TGTGCCAGCAGCTTGTACGGCGAGCAGTACTTC

V: TRBV15
D: .
J: TRBJ2-3
size: .
length: 16
CDR3: CATSRDVGGAADTQYF
DNA: TGTGCCACCAGCAGAGATGTGGGGGGGGCCGCAGATACGCAGTATTTT

V: TRBV19
D: .
J: TRBJ1-3
size: .
length: 15
CDR3: CASIAGANSGNTIYF
DNA: TGTGCCAGTATCGCAGGGGCTAACTCTGGAAACACCATATATTTT

V: TRBV27
D: .
J: TRBJ1-5
size: once
length: 14
CDR3: CASSLQGRGQPQHF
DNA: TGTGCCAGCAGTCTTCAGGGAAGAGGTCAGCCCCAGCATTTT

V: TRBV11-3
D: TRBD2
J: TRBJ2-1
size: .
length: 14
CDR3: CASSRSGGVNEQFF
DNA: TGTGCCAGCAGCCGGTCCGGGGGGGTCAATGAGCAGTTCTTC

V: TRBV11-2
D: .
J: TRBJ1-2
size: .
length: 15
CDR3: CASSLLPATNYGYTF
DNA: TGTGCCAGCAGCTTACTTCCAGCAACTAACTATGGCTACACCTTC

V: TRBV6-1
D: TRBD1
J: TRBJ1-4
size: .
length: 16
CDR3: CASSARGFATNEKLFF
DNA: TGTGCCAGCAGTGCCAGGGGGTTCGCAACTAATGAAAAACTGTTTTTT

V: TRBV2
D: .
J: TRBJ2-3
size: .
length: 12
CDR3: CASKGPLDTQYF
DNA: TGTGCCAGCAAGGGTCCTTTAGATACGCAGTATTTT

V: TRBV5-5
D: TRBD2
J: TRBJ2-7
size: .
length: 15
CDR3: CASSVAGVGSYEQYF
DNA: TGTGCCAGCAGCGTAGCGGGAGTCGGCTCCTACGAGCAGTACTTC

V: TRBV5-1
D: .
J: TRBJ2-7
size: .
length: 19
CDR3: CAGRRISGWVRFPMVEQYF
DNA: TGCGCCGGCAGACGGATCAGCGGATGGGTCAGATTCCCTATGGTCGAGCAGTACTTC

V: TRBV7-3
D: .
J: TRBJ1-6
size: .
length: 12
CDR3: CASRPTGSPLHF
DNA: TGTGCCAGCAGGCCGACGGGTTCACCCCTCCACTTT

V: TRBV4-1
D: TRBD2
J: TRBJ2-1
size: .
length: 16
CDR3: CASSQGLAGAYNEQFF
DNA: TGCGCCAGCAGCCAAGGACTAGCGGGAGCGTACAATGAGCAGTTCTTC

V: TRBV5-8
D: TRBD2
J: TRBJ2-1
size: few
length: 19
CDR3: CASRWMGTSGGQSYNEQFF
DNA: TGTGCCAGCAGGTGGATGGGGACTAGCGGGGGACAATCCTACAATGAGCAGTTCTTC

V: TRBV11-1
D: .
J: TRBJ2-5
size: .
length: 14
CDR3: CASSLSGGRETQYF
DNA: TGTGCCAGCAGCTTATCAGGTGGTAGAGAGACCCAGTACTTC

V: TRBV19
D: TRBD1
J: TRBJ1-2
size: .
length: 14
CDR3: CASDPGQGHYGYTF
DNA: TGTGCCAGTGATCCGGGACAGGGCCACTATGGCTACACCTTC

V: TRBV7-9
D: .
J: TRBJ1-4
size: .
length: 14
CDR3: CASSWGVPGEKLFF
DNA: TGTGCCAGCAGCTGGGGGGTGCCAGGGGAAAAACTGTTTTTT

V: TRBV30
D: .
J: TRBJ1-6
size: .
length: 14
CDR3: CACSGSSYNSPLHF
DNA: TGTGCCTGTTCAGGAAGCTCCTATAATTCACCCCTCCACTTT

V: TRBV5-1
D: TRBD1
J: TRBJ1-4
size: .
length: 14
CDR3: CASSTGTGGEKLFF
DNA: TGCGCCAGCAGCACGGGGACAGGGGGTGAAAAACTGTTTTTT

V: TRBV4-3
D: TRBD2
J: TRBJ2-3
size: .
length: 15
CDR3: CASSQRGGAGDTQYF
DNA: TGCGCCAGCAGCCAACGCGGGGGGGCCGGGGATACGCAGTATTTT

V: TRBV29-1
D: .
J: TRBJ2-5
size: .
length: 13
CDR3: CSVSRSVRETQYF
DNA: TGCAGCGTTTCTCGTAGCGTCCGAGAGACCCAGTACTTC

V: TRBV19
D: .
J: TRBJ2-2
size: .
length: 14
CDR3: CASSTREWSGELFF
DNA: TGTGCCAGTAGTACCCGGGAGTGGTCCGGGGAGCTGTTTTTT

V: TRBV5-1
D: .
J: TRBJ2-1
size: .
length: 13
CDR3: CASSSEVSREQFF
DNA: TGCGCCAGCAGCTCGGAAGTTAGTCGTGAGCAGTTCTTC

V: TRBV7-2
D: .
J: TRBJ2-3
size: .
length: 14
CDR3: CASSFPHPTDTQYF
DNA: TGTGCCAGCAGCTTTCCCCACCCCACAGATACGCAGTATTTT

V: TRBV11-2
D: TRBD2
J: TRBJ2-1
size: .
length: 15
CDR3: CASSLGAGGLNEQFF
DNA: TGTGCCAGCAGCTTAGGTGCGGGGGGGCTCAATGAGCAGTTCTTC

V: TRBV12-2
D: .
J: TRBJ2-7
size: .
length: 12
CDR3: CASRRDRREQYF
DNA: TGTGCAAGTCGCCGGGACAGACGCGAGCAGTACTTC

V: TRBV6-1
D: .
J: TRBJ2-7
size: .
length: 12
CDR3: CASSQGFYEQYF
DNA: TGTGCCAGCAGCCAGGGATTCTACGAGCAGTACTTC

V: TRBV6-6
D: .
J: TRBJ1-2
size: .
length: 15
CDR3: CASSPFKGGSNGYTF
DNA: TGTGCCAGCAGTCCTTTCAAGGGGGGCTCGAATGGCTACACCTTC

V: TRBV5-1
D: .
J: TRBJ2-5
size: .
length: 15
CDR3: CASSLGGQTQETQYF
DNA: TGCGCCAGCAGCTTGGGAGGCCAGACCCAAGAGACCCAGTACTTC

V: TRBV7-2
D: .
J: TRBJ2-3
size: once
length: 14
CDR3: CASSLGHITDTQYF
DNA: TGTGCCAGCAGCCTCGGACATATTACAGATACGCAGTATTTT

V: TRBV13
D: .
J: TRBJ2-2
size: .
length: 15
CDR3: CASSLLDRNTGELFF
DNA: TGTGCCAGCAGCTTATTGGACCGAAACACCGGGGAGCTGTTTTTT

V: TRBV5-1
D: TRBD1
J: TRBJ1-2
size: .
length: 14
CDR3: CASSDSGQGYGYTF
DNA: TGCGCCAGCAGCGACAGTGGACAGGGCTATGGCTACACCTTC

V: TRBV25-1
D: TRBD2
J: TRBJ2-1
size: .
length: 18
CDR3: CASSGGGLAGGWHNEQFF
DNA: TGTGCCAGCAGTGGTGGGGGACTAGCGGGAGGGTGGCACAATGAGCAGTTCTTC

V: TRBV6-6
D: .
J: TRBJ1-1
size: .
length: 14
CDR3: CAISPSTPNTEAFF
DNA: TGTGCCATCAGTCCCAGTACACCGAACACTGAAGCTTTCTTT

V: TRBV7-8
D: .
J: TRBJ1-2
size: .
length: 12
CDR3: CASSLVGSGYTF
DNA: TGTGCCAGCAGCTTAGTGGGGTCGGGCTACACCTTC

V: TRBV9
D: .
J: TRBJ2-7
size: .
length: 11
CDR3: CASSAGYEQYF
DNA: TGTGCCAGCAGCGCGGGCTACGAGCAGTACTTC

V: TRBV4-3
D: .
J: TRBJ1-1
size: .
length: 14
CDR3: CASSQVYRAAEAFF
DNA: TGCGCCAGCAGCCAAGTCTACAGGGCCGCTGAAGCTTTCTTT